The 9 T cell receptor beta chains listed next were all sequenced from one sample in a study of cytomegalovirus exposure and HLA in healthy donors. Primers for the PCR totalled 60 Vbeta and 13 Jbeta. Data came from immunoSEQ multiplex PCR; TCRdb stores just in-frame clones and leaves some out. The sample has a few hundred thousand clones; over 75% are singletons. The specimen sequenced was PBMCs. The receptor set was obtained from a woman aged 45-59 years in good health and CMV-seropositive.

The chain couples TRBV27 to TRBJ2-7; a weak D match, TRBD2 (7 bases). This CDR3 is built from 16 residues. V dropped 5 bases and J dropped 2 bases, with 19 bases sitting between them. The V gene's germline CDR1 is MNHEY and CDR2 SMNVEV (reference sequence). In DNA form, the CDR3 reads TGTGCCAGCAGTCCAAGGGGGGGGTTTAGTGCCTACGAGCAGTACTTC. It encodes CASSPRGGFSAYEQYF.

This sequence joins TRBV4-2 and TRBJ1-5; a weak D match, TRBD1 (6 bases). This CDR3 is 15 amino acids long. V dropped 4 bases and J dropped 5 bases, with 15 bases sitting between them. Germline CDR1 is LGHNA and CDR2 is YNFKEQ. The CDR3: CASSRDGGLDQPQHF. The CDR3 nucleotides read TGTGCCAGCAGCCGGGACGGGGGGCTCGATCAGCCCCAGCATTTT.

The chain couples TRBV25-1 to TRBJ1-4; 7 nucleotides align to TRBD1. The CDR3 totals 17 residues. With V trimmed by 2 bases and J by 7 bases, 13 bases remained unmatched. CDR1 and CDR2 from the germline V gene are MGHDK and SYGVNS. The CDR3 bases are TGTGCCAGCAGTGAAGGGACAGACGGAGCATTTGGTGAAAAACTGTTTTTT. Residues: CASSEGTDGAFGEKLFF.

The chain links TRBV28 to TRBJ1-3, with no clear D. The CDR3 sequence is 14 residues long. Germline V gives CDR1 MDHEN, CDR2 SYDVKM. Trimming took off 3 bases at V and 3 bases at J, with 9 bases between the two ends. DNA for the CDR3: TGTGCCAGCAGTTTTCGTGTGAGTGGAAACACCATATATTTT. Translation: CASSFRVSGNTIYF.

Written as DNA, the CDR3 is TGTGCCAGCAGTGAGTTTCCAGGGGGGTCCTACGAGCAGTACTTC. Amino acid sequence: CASSEFPGGSYEQYF. V gene TRBV6-1 combines with J gene TRBJ2-7; tentatively, D is TRBD1 (7 bases). The V gene lost 3 bases and the J gene lost 1 base, with 13 bases spanning the gap. The CDR3 is 15 amino acids. Per germline, CDR1 MNHNS and CDR2 SASEGT.

The V call is TRBV5-1, the J call TRBJ2-7; unclear D gene. The V end lost 4 bases, the J end lost 0 bases, and 11 bases lay between the germline ends. This CDR3 has 14 amino acids. Per the germline V gene, CDR1 is SGHRS and CDR2 is YFSETQ. CDR3 DNA sequence: TGCGCCAGCAGCCTTGACACCAGCTCCTACGAGCAGTACTTC. Translating it yields CASSLDTSSYEQYF.

The chain carries TRBV28 and TRBJ1-2, with 10 positions matching TRBD1. The germline V gene encodes CDR1 MDHEN and CDR2 SYDVKM. The CDR3 is 14 residues long. Trimming removed 7 bases from V and 9 bases from J; junction bases left unmatched: 11. CDR3 region: CASTIDRTGGSYTF. CDR3 DNA: TGTGCCAGCACCATCGACCGGACAGGGGGGAGCTACACCTTC.

The chain recombines TRBV6-6 with TRBJ2-3; D gene uncertain. The length of the CDR3 is 16 residues. Trimming cost V 5 bases and J 3 bases, with 18 bases left between them. From germline, CDR1 is MNHNY and CDR2 SVGAGI (reference sequence). CDR3 residues: CASSRGYTTETDTQYF. Written as DNA, the CDR3 is TGTGCCAGCAGTCGTGGCTATACCACAGAGACAGATACGCAGTATTTT.

This chain links TRBV2 with TRBJ1-4; D call uncertain. The germline gives CDR1 SNHLY, CDR2 FYNNEI. The CDR3 contains 15 residues. Trimming left V 6 bases short and J 0 bases short, with 11 bases between. The CDR3: CASSLNRATNEKLFF. The CDR3 region has the DNA TGTGCCAGCAGCCTCAACAGAGCAACTAATGAAAAACTGTTTTTT.